This T cell receptor beta chain was recovered during a study of blood T cell repertoires in COVID-19. Study details: Samples taken during acute and convalescent COVID-19 were collected in the United States, Italy and Spain. PBMCs, B-cell-depleted T cells, or T cells were the source of the cDNA or gDNA that made up the material.

Per the authors' pipeline: Estimated nucleated cell counts came from reference gene primer amplification. Libraries were prepared by immunoSEQ multiplex PCR; TCRdb keeps only in-frame clonotypes and omits some of them. V and J calls and clone size are given by that table; D and trimming were obtained from the DNA. The sample carries around 150,000 clones, roughly four fifths recorded once. Germline V gives CDR1 SQVTM, CDR2 ANQGSEA. Trimming took off 6 bases at V and 3 bases at J, with 23 bases between the two ends. This CDR3 contains 16 residues. Sequencing used peripheral blood. This chain uses TRBV29-1 with TRBJ2-5; a weak D match, TRBD2 (5 bases). This sequence originates from a human donor in a cohort sampled during active COVID-19. CDR3 loop: CSVSKAGLTAEETQYF. The CDR3 DNA follows: TGCAGCGTCTCCAAAGCCGGACTGACTGCCGAAGAGACCCAGTACTTC.